This TCR beta chain was recorded in a study of sequential checkpoint blockade in melanoma. Looking at the study overall: Each arm's sequence ended with maintenance nivolumab.

For this clone: One end of the junction is discordant with germline, which a read error may explain.

Measured with immunoSEQ multiplex PCR; TCRdb has only the in-frame clones, and not every one. The data hold 10,000 to 11,000 clones, with 60% to 80% observed a single time. Treatment meaning: randomized to nivolumab then ipilimumab (arm A) or the reverse (arm B). No patient had prior DNA-damaging chemotherapy. The CDR3 contains 13 residues. Germline V gene data show CDR1 as SSHAT and CDR2 as FNYEAQ (reference sequence). This chain joins TRBV7-7 and TRBJ2-7, with 9 positions matching TRBD2. The specimen comprised CD8+ T cells sorted from blood (inferred from file names), sampled from a patient given nivolumab and ipilimumab in sequence. This clonotype originated in a human donor with melanoma. This CDR3 is CASSFSGSGEQYF. Here the CDR3 DNA reads TGTGCTAGCAGCTTTAGCGGGAGTGGCGAGCAGTACTTC.